The clone carrying this TCR beta chain appeared once. Its antigen is as yet unknown. Trimming pared 1 base from V and 1 base from J, leaving 20 bases between. Per the germline V gene, CDR1 is MNHNS and CDR2 is SASEGT. The CDR3 has 20 residues. These data come from a study of shared clonotypes between healthy human individuals. Study-wide results and limits: At large depth, rarefaction still showed sorted-subset sequencing to be incomplete.

Libraries were prepared by immunoSEQ multiplex PCR; TCRdb keeps only in-frame clonotypes and omits some of them. The sample lists roughly 1,000,000 clones; 70% to 80% were seen once. The specimen was memory CD4+ T cells from PBMCs. Subset specified: CD45RA-negative fraction. This receptor was obtained from a man aged 18-30 years in good health. Some clones in this sample may be carry-over from other donors' samples. The chain recombines TRBV6-1 with TRBJ2-6; D not certain. The CDR3 loop reads CASSEGVAHSPLSGANVLTF. In DNA, the CDR3 is TGTGCCAGCAGTGAAGGCGTAGCCCACTCCCCACTTTCTGGGGCCAACGTCCTGACTTTC.